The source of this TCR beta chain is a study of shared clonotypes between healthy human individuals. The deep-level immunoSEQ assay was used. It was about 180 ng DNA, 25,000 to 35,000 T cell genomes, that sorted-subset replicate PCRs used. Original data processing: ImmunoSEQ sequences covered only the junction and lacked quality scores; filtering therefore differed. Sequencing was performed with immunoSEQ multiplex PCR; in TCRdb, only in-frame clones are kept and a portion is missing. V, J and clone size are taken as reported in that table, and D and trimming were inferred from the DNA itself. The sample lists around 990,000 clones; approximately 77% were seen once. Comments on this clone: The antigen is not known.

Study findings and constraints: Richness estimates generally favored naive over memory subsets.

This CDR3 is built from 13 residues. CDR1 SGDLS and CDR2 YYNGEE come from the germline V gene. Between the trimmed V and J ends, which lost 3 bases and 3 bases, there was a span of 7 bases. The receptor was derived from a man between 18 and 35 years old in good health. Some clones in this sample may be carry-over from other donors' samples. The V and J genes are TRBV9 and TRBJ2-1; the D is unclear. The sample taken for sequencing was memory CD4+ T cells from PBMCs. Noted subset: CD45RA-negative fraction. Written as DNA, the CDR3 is TGTGCCAGCAGCGACGTAGGCTACAATGAGCAGTTCTTC. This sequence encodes CASSDVGYNEQFF.